A selection of T cell receptor beta chains follows, all from one sample in a study of technical replicates of blood from a handful of donors. Generated by immunoSEQ multiplex PCR, the TCRdb table keeps only in-frame clones and is missing some. Of about 75,000 clones in the sample, approximately 97% were seen once. Source material: T cells isolated from PBMCs. The receptors stem from a human donor in good health. Both conserved end residues are part of each CDR3. The D gene is left open where the match is weak. Size tells how often a clone was seen (once, few, many) or the class of an expanded clone, and some rows leave it out.

CDR3	DNA	size	V	J	D
CASSPGTDTLETQYF	TGTGCCAGCAGCCCCGGGACAGACACCCTGGAGACCCAGTACTTC	-	TRBV7-9	TRBJ2-5	TRBD1
CASSDPLAGTFANTGELFF	TGTGCCAGCAGTGACCCCCTAGCGGGTACCTTCGCGAACACCGGGGAGCTGTTTTTT	-	TRBV2	TRBJ2-2	TRBD2
CASTAQGNTEAFF	TGCGCCAGCACGGCACAGGGAAACACTGAAGCTTTCTTT	-	TRBV10-1	TRBJ1-1	-
CASSHDSLAVNTEAFF	TGTGCCAGCAGCCACGACAGCCTGGCGGTGAACACTGAAGCTTTCTTT	-	TRBV9	TRBJ1-1	-
CASSLGQDAEQYF	TGTGCCAGCAGTTTAGGACAAGATGCCGAGCAGTACTTC	-	TRBV28	TRBJ2-7	-
CASSLGLRYYNEQFF	TGTGCCAGCAGCTTGGGGCTCCGATATTACAATGAGCAGTTCTTC	-	TRBV5-6	TRBJ2-1	-
CASSNPLAAKNIQYF	TGTGCCAGCAGCAATCCTCTGGCAGCCAAAAACATTCAGTACTTC	-	TRBV6-5	TRBJ2-4	-
CASSLPSDRGVYGYTF	TGTGCCAGCAGTTTACCCTCGGACAGGGGGGTCTATGGCTACACCTTC	-	TRBV28	TRBJ1-2	TRBD1
CASSSGQMNTGELFF	TGTGCCAGCAGCTCGGGACAGATGAACACCGGGGAGCTGTTTTTT	-	TRBV5-6	TRBJ2-2	TRBD1
CASSESWTMSEAFF	TGTGCCAGCAGTGAATCATGGACAATGAGTGAAGCTTTCTTT	-	TRBV6-1	TRBJ1-1	-
CASSPRGTGVLAPQHF	TGTGCCAGCAGTCCAAGGGGGACAGGGGTATTGGCGCCCCAGCATTTT	-	TRBV27	TRBJ1-5	TRBD1
CASSPGLAGNNEQFF	TGCGCCAGCAGCCCCGGACTAGCGGGAAACAATGAGCAGTTCTTC	-	TRBV4-1	TRBJ2-1	TRBD2
CASSLTPEGRQPQHF	TGTGCCAGCAGTTTAACTCCGGAGGGACGTCAGCCCCAGCATTTT	-	TRBV27	TRBJ1-5	-
CASSAEAGAMSHTEAFF	TGTGCCAGCAGTGCAGAAGCGGGGGCTATGTCGCACACTGAAGCTTTCTTT	-	TRBV2	TRBJ1-1	-
CASSSTQGAREQYF	TGTGCCAGCAGCTCTACACAGGGGGCGCGAGAGCAGTACTTC	-	TRBV7-6	TRBJ2-7	TRBD1
CASREQGIVNYGYTF	TGTGCCAGCAGGGAACAGGGTATAGTTAACTATGGCTACACCTTC	-	TRBV2	TRBJ1-2	-
CASSVPLQSGGNTGELFF	TGTGCCAGCAGCGTACCCCTCCAGAGCGGGGGGAACACCGGGGAGCTGTTTTTT	-	TRBV9	TRBJ2-2	TRBD2
CASSHGQGADTDTQYF	TGTGCCAGCAGCCACGGACAGGGGGCTGACACAGATACGCAGTATTTT	-	TRBV7-3	TRBJ2-3	TRBD1
CASSLGLAFQYF	TGTGCCAGCAGCTTAGGCCTGGCCTTTCAGTACTTC	-	TRBV13	TRBJ2-7	-
CAISESREYEQYF	TGTGCCATCAGTGAGTCCCGGGAGTACGAGCAGTACTTC	-	TRBV10-3	TRBJ2-7	-
CASSYLGWGGTDTQYF	TGTGCCAGCAGTTACTTAGGCTGGGGGGGCACAGATACGCAGTATTTT	once	TRBV6-5	TRBJ2-3	-
CALTSGGPDTQYF	TGTGCCTTGACTAGCGGGGGGCCAGATACGCAGTATTTT	-	TRBV30	TRBJ2-3	TRBD2
CASSLVIRGYNEQFF	TGTGCCAGCAGCTTAGTTATTCGAGGCTACAATGAGCAGTTCTTC	-	TRBV11-2	TRBJ2-1	-
CASSQGQDSGNIQYF	TGTGCCAGCAGCCAAGGGCAAGACTCCGGAAACATTCAGTACTTC	-	TRBV4-2	TRBJ2-4	-
CASSLQGSSGANVLTF	TGCGCCAGCAGCTTACAGGGGAGCTCTGGGGCCAACGTCCTGACTTTC	-	TRBV5-1	TRBJ2-6	TRBD1
CASRTRGMNTEAFF	TGTGCCAGCAGGACCAGGGGGATGAACACTGAAGCTTTCTTT	once	TRBV6-1	TRBJ1-1	TRBD1
CASCTGLAGGTTGELFF	TGTGCCAGCTGCACGGGACTAGCGGGGGGAACCACCGGGGAGCTGTTTTTT	-	TRBV5-4	TRBJ2-2	TRBD2
CASSLLRGEQYF	TGTGCCAGCAGCTTGCTGCGAGGCGAGCAGTACTTC	-	TRBV5-6	TRBJ2-7	-
CASSGSSYEQYF	TGCGCCAGCAGCGGCAGCTCCTACGAGCAGTACTTC	-	TRBV5-1	TRBJ2-7	-
CSVGGDRGRETQYF	TGCAGCGTCGGAGGCGACAGGGGGCGAGAGACCCAGTACTTC	-	TRBV29-1	TRBJ2-5	TRBD1
CASSQGRGSSGNTIYF	TGCGCCAGCAGCCAGGGCAGGGGGTCATCTGGAAACACCATATATTTT	-	TRBV4-1	TRBJ1-3	TRBD1
CASSRDNYEQYF	TGTGCCAGCAGCCGGGACAACTACGAGCAGTACTTC	-	TRBV28	TRBJ2-7	-
CASRSTGTYEQYF	TGTGCCAGCAGATCGACAGGGACCTACGAGCAGTACTTC	-	TRBV6-1	TRBJ2-7	TRBD1
CASSIGALWGRNYGYTF	TGTGCCAGTAGTATTGGGGCGTTATGGGGGAGGAACTATGGCTACACCTTC	-	TRBV19	TRBJ1-2	-
CSVAPGLAGVLEQYF	TGCAGCGTTGCCCCCGGACTAGCGGGAGTTCTCGAGCAGTACTTC	once	TRBV29-1	TRBJ2-7	TRBD2
CASSRGRNTEAFF	TGCGCCAGCAGCCGTGGGAGGAACACTGAAGCTTTCTTT	-	TRBV4-1	TRBJ1-1	-
CASSLGLWGLAGDTGELFF	TGTGCCAGCAGTTTGGGTTTATGGGGACTAGCGGGAGACACCGGGGAGCTGTTTTTT	-	TRBV28	TRBJ2-2	TRBD2
CASQGLDTEAFF	TGTGCCTCCCAGGGTCTCGACACTGAAGCTTTCTTT	-	TRBV10-3	TRBJ1-1	-
CATSRASGTYNEQFF	TGTGCCACCAGCAGAGCTAGCGGGACATACAATGAGCAGTTCTTC	-	TRBV15	TRBJ2-1	TRBD2
CASSSRTSGGQYNEQFF	TGTGCCAGCAGCTCACGGACTAGCGGGGGCCAGTACAATGAGCAGTTCTTC	-	TRBV7-3	TRBJ2-1	TRBD2
CASSMDSPNQPQHF	TGTGCCAGCAGTATGGACAGCCCCAATCAGCCCCAGCATTTT	-	TRBV2	TRBJ1-5	-
CASSLSWDREETQYF	TGTGCCAGCAGCTTAAGCTGGGACAGGGAAGAGACCCAGTACTTC	-	TRBV11-3	TRBJ2-5	TRBD1
CASSLTTGPNQPQHF	TGTGCCAGCAGCTTAACTACAGGACCCAATCAGCCCCAGCATTTT	-	TRBV7-8	TRBJ1-5	-
CASSLQGQWNTGELFF	TGTGCCAGCAGCTTACAGGGACAGTGGAACACCGGGGAGCTGTTTTTT	-	TRBV5-6	TRBJ2-2	TRBD1
CASSLDQGTAGYTF	TGTGCCAGCAGCTTAGATCAGGGGACGGCTGGCTACACCTTC	-	TRBV11-2	TRBJ1-2	-
CASKILLAGGYEQYF	TGTGCCAGCAAGATCCTCCTAGCGGGAGGGTACGAGCAGTACTTC	-	TRBV7-8	TRBJ2-7	TRBD2
CASKRDRASYEQYF	TGTGCCAGCAAACGGGACAGGGCCTCCTACGAGCAGTACTTC	-	TRBV6-1	TRBJ2-7	TRBD1
CAWSWGGPTQYF	TGTGCCTGGAGTTGGGGGGGCCCGACCCAGTACTTC	-	TRBV30	TRBJ2-5	-
CASSFSGGAQGIQYF	TGTGCCAGCAGCTTCAGCGGGGGGGCCCAGGGCATTCAGTACTTC	-	TRBV7-2	TRBJ2-4	TRBD2
CASSLAKGGGYYNEQFF	TGCGCCAGCAGCTTGGCTAAAGGCGGGGGCTACTACAATGAGCAGTTCTTC	-	TRBV5-1	TRBJ2-1	-
CSVEDSRVRDGYTF	TGCAGCGTTGAGGACAGCAGGGTCCGGGATGGCTACACCTTC	-	TRBV29-1	TRBJ1-2	-
CASSEGAFSDRREAFF	TGTGCCAGCAGTGAAGGGGCGTTTTCGGATCGTAGGGAAGCTTTCTTT	-	TRBV2	TRBJ1-1	-
CASSFQLATYEQYF	TGTGCCAGCAGTTTTCAGCTAGCCACCTACGAGCAGTACTTC	-	TRBV28	TRBJ2-7	-
CASSLGQPTENEKLFF	TGTGCCAGCAGCTTGGGGCAACCAACGGAAAATGAAAAACTGTTTTTT	-	TRBV11-2	TRBJ1-4	-
CASSRQDNSPLHF	TGTGCCAGCAGCAGACAGGATAATTCACCCCTCCACTTT	-	TRBV6-4	TRBJ1-6	-
CASSLGERTVMNTEAFF	TGCGCCAGCAGCTTGGGGGAAAGGACAGTCATGAACACTGAAGCTTTCTTT	-	TRBV5-1	TRBJ1-1	-